This is a list of T cell receptor beta chains from one sample in a study of long-term antiretroviral therapy in people with HIV. Measured with immunoSEQ multiplex PCR; TCRdb has only the in-frame clones, and not every one. The sample carries roughly 15,000 clones, approximately 72% recorded once. The sequenced sample was unsorted PBMCs, obtained 3.1 to 3.3 years after starting antiretroviral therapy. These receptor sequences come from a woman in her thirties or forties with HIV. CDR3s include the opening cysteine and the closing phenylalanine or tryptophan. D genes are given only for firm matches. Where a row states a size, it is once, few, many or the class of an expanded clone; other rows omit it.

DNA: TGTGCCAGCAGCTTGGGGGGGGCTGAGGGGTACGGGGTCGAGCAGTACTTC; CDR3: CASSLGGAEGYGVEQYF; D: .; V: TRBV5-4; J: TRBJ2-7; size: .
DNA: TGTGCCAGCAGTGCTCACCCGGGGGGGACGCGAGCTTTCTTT; CDR3: CASSAHPGGTRAFF; D: .; V: TRBV27; J: TRBJ1-1; size: .
DNA: TGTGCCAGCAGCGTAGGTGAGGCTGGAAACACCATATATTTT; CDR3: CASSVGEAGNTIYF; D: .; V: TRBV9; J: TRBJ1-3; size: .
DNA: TGTGCCAGCTCATTCAGCGGGGGAACCTACAATGAGCAGTTCTTC; CDR3: CASSFSGGTYNEQFF; D: TRBD2; V: TRBV18; J: TRBJ2-1; size: .
DNA: TGTGCCAGCAGCTTCGGGCAGAACTACGAGCAGTACTTC; CDR3: CASSFGQNYEQYF; D: .; V: TRBV5-4; J: TRBJ2-7; size: .
DNA: TGTGCCAGTAGCGGACAGGGAGAATATACGCAGTATTTT; CDR3: CASSGQGEYTQYF; D: TRBD1; V: TRBV19; J: TRBJ2-3; size: .
DNA: TGTGCCAGCTCCCCTCAACCCCGAGGGGGTCCTAGCACAGATACGCAGTATTTT; CDR3: CASSPQPRGGPSTDTQYF; D: .; V: TRBV18; J: TRBJ2-3; size: few
DNA: TGTGCCTGGAGACTTTTCGGGGATAGCACAGATACGCAGTATTTT; CDR3: CAWRLFGDSTDTQYF; D: .; V: TRBV30; J: TRBJ2-3; size: .
DNA: TGTGCCACCAGCAGAGATTCGGGGGGCTTCAATAATGAAAAACTGTTTTTT; CDR3: CATSRDSGGFNNEKLFF; D: .; V: TRBV15; J: TRBJ1-4; size: .
DNA: TGTGCCAGCAGCTTGACAGGGAACTACGAGCAGTACTTC; CDR3: CASSLTGNYEQYF; D: .; V: TRBV5-4; J: TRBJ2-7; size: .
DNA: TGTGCCAGCAGCTTAGATGGGGCGTCCGGGGAGCTGTTTTTT; CDR3: CASSLDGASGELFF; D: .; V: TRBV11-2; J: TRBJ2-2; size: .
DNA: TGCGCCAGCAGTGAGGGGCAGGGGGACGGCTACACCTTC; CDR3: CASSEGQGDGYTF; D: TRBD1; V: TRBV10-1; J: TRBJ1-2; size: .
DNA: TGTGCCATCACTGAGGCGGGAGGGGGTCGGACGGCGCAGTACTTC; CDR3: CAITEAGGGRTAQYF; D: TRBD2; V: TRBV10-3; J: TRBJ2-7; size: .
DNA: TGTGCCTGGAGTTTCCGGGACAGCAATCAGCCCCAGCATTTT; CDR3: CAWSFRDSNQPQHF; D: .; V: TRBV30; J: TRBJ1-5; size: .
DNA: TGTGCCAGCAGTTCCTGGGACAGGGGCGAGCAGTACTTC; CDR3: CASSSWDRGEQYF; D: TRBD1; V: TRBV6-6; J: TRBJ2-7; size: .
DNA: TGCGCCAGCAGCTTGGACAGGAACACTGAAGCTTTCTTT; CDR3: CASSLDRNTEAFF; D: .; V: TRBV5-1; J: TRBJ1-1; size: .
DNA: TGTGCCAGCAGTTACTGGGCGGCTTACACTGAAGCTTTCTTT; CDR3: CASSYWAAYTEAFF; D: .; V: TRBV6-6; J: TRBJ1-1; size: .
DNA: TGCGCCAGCAGTGAGAATTACAATGAGCAGTTCTTC; CDR3: CASSENYNEQFF; D: .; V: TRBV5-1; J: TRBJ2-1; size: .
DNA: TGTGCCAGCAGCTTGGTGACAGGGGGCAACTATGGCTACACCTTC; CDR3: CASSLVTGGNYGYTF; D: TRBD1; V: TRBV5-5; J: TRBJ1-2; size: .
DNA: TGCAGCGTTGAGAAGGGATCTGCAGATACGCAGTATTTT; CDR3: CSVEKGSADTQYF; D: .; V: TRBV29-1; J: TRBJ2-3; size: .
DNA: TGTGCCAGCAGCCAACCTGGACTGGCCTCTAGGGGCTACACCTTC; CDR3: CASSQPGLASRGYTF; D: .; V: TRBV5-4; J: TRBJ1-2; size: .
DNA: TGTGCCTGGAGTGTAGGGACAGGGTATACAGATACGCAGTATTTT; CDR3: CAWSVGTGYTDTQYF; D: TRBD1; V: TRBV30; J: TRBJ2-3; size: .
DNA: TGTGCCAGCAGCCCTGGATCAGCGGACCATGAGCAGTTCTTC; CDR3: CASSPGSADHEQFF; D: .; V: TRBV7-9; J: TRBJ2-1; size: once
DNA: TGTGCCAGTAGTATTAAGGGGAATGTCGGGGAGCTGTTTTTT; CDR3: CASSIKGNVGELFF; D: .; V: TRBV19; J: TRBJ2-2; size: few
DNA: TGTGCCAGCAGTTTAATGGGCGGCGCTCCGGAGACCCAGTACTTC; CDR3: CASSLMGGAPETQYF; D: .; V: TRBV27; J: TRBJ2-5; size: .
DNA: TGTGCCAGCAGCTTGGCATCCACCGGGGAGCTGTTTTTT; CDR3: CASSLASTGELFF; D: .; V: TRBV5-6; J: TRBJ2-2; size: once
DNA: TGCAGCGTTGAAAAGGAGGGAATGAACACTGAAGCTTTCTTT; CDR3: CSVEKEGMNTEAFF; D: .; V: TRBV29-1; J: TRBJ1-1; size: .
DNA: TGTGCCTGGAGCTGGTTGAGGGCCACAGATACGCAGTATTTT; CDR3: CAWSWLRATDTQYF; D: .; V: TRBV30; J: TRBJ2-3; size: .
DNA: TGTGCCAGCAGCTTAGGTCACAGTGGAACCTACGAGCAGTACTTC; CDR3: CASSLGHSGTYEQYF; D: .; V: TRBV7-9; J: TRBJ2-7; size: .
DNA: TGCGCCAGCAGCTTGGCAAGGGGTATTTACAATGAGCAGTTCTTC; CDR3: CASSLARGIYNEQFF; D: .; V: TRBV5-1; J: TRBJ2-1; size: .
DNA: TGTGCCTGGAGCACGCCCTCACCCAACCTCTATGGCTACACCTTC; CDR3: CAWSTPSPNLYGYTF; D: .; V: TRBV30; J: TRBJ1-2; size: .
DNA: TGCAGCGTAGACCCGGACTCAAGTGGTACTCTGTACTTC; CDR3: CSVDPDSSGTLYF; D: .; V: TRBV29-1; J: TRBJ2-7; size: once
DNA: TGTGCCAGCAGCCCAGTGGCCAGGGTCACAGATACGCAGTATTTT; CDR3: CASSPVARVTDTQYF; D: .; V: TRBV5-5; J: TRBJ2-3; size: once
DNA: TGTGCCAGCAGTTACTCGATTCTTTACAGGGACGGCGAGCAGTACTTC; CDR3: CASSYSILYRDGEQYF; D: .; V: TRBV6-5; J: TRBJ2-7; size: .
DNA: TGTGCCAGCAGTTCGCAGGTGAACTATGGCTACACCTTC; CDR3: CASSSQVNYGYTF; D: .; V: TRBV27; J: TRBJ1-2; size: .
DNA: TGTGCCAGCAGCTTGGCAGGGCGGTACACTGAAGCTTTCTTT; CDR3: CASSLAGRYTEAFF; D: .; V: TRBV5-4; J: TRBJ1-1; size: .
DNA: TGTGCCAGCAGCGAAAGTGGAAGGGGGATTAACTATGGCTACACCTTC; CDR3: CASSESGRGINYGYTF; D: .; V: TRBV7-2; J: TRBJ1-2; size: .
DNA: TGTGCCAGCAGTGTTCAGGGGGCTCTGAACACTGAAGCTTTCTTT; CDR3: CASSVQGALNTEAFF; D: TRBD1; V: TRBV2; J: TRBJ1-1; size: .
DNA: TGTGCCAGCAGTGAGAGGAGCCAACCCCTCCACTTT; CDR3: CASSERSQPLHF; D: .; V: TRBV6-1; J: TRBJ1-6; size: .
DNA: TGTGCCAGCAGTCCCCCACAGGGTCCGAACACTGAAGCTTTCTTT; CDR3: CASSPPQGPNTEAFF; D: .; V: TRBV27; J: TRBJ1-1; size: .
DNA: TGTGCCAGCAGCGCCGGGACCCGAGGGGGAGATACGCAGTATTTT; CDR3: CASSAGTRGGDTQYF; D: .; V: TRBV2; J: TRBJ2-3; size: .
DNA: TGTGCTAGTGGTTTGGTGGGGAACACTGAAGCTTTCTTT; CDR3: CASGLVGNTEAFF; D: .; V: TRBV12-5; J: TRBJ1-1; size: few
DNA: TGTGCCAGCTCACCGACAGGGGAGAACACTGAAGCTTTCTTT; CDR3: CASSPTGENTEAFF; D: TRBD1; V: TRBV18; J: TRBJ1-1; size: .
DNA: TGCAGCGTTGACCGCGGGACGGACAATGAGCAGTTCTTC; CDR3: CSVDRGTDNEQFF; D: .; V: TRBV29-1; J: TRBJ2-1; size: .
DNA: TGTGCCAGCGGCTTAAGGGGAGGGAACACTGAAGCTTTCTTT; CDR3: CASGLRGGNTEAFF; D: .; V: TRBV7-9; J: TRBJ1-1; size: .
DNA: TGTGCCAGCAGGGCCGGGACTAGCGGAAAGACCCAGTACTTC; CDR3: CASRAGTSGKTQYF; D: TRBD2; V: TRBV2; J: TRBJ2-5; size: .
DNA: TGTGCCAGCAGCTTAGAGGTCGTAACCTACGAGCAGTACTTC; CDR3: CASSLEVVTYEQYF; D: .; V: TRBV7-9; J: TRBJ2-7; size: few
DNA: TGTGCCAGCAGCCAAGGCGGGGCTGGAAACACCATATATTTT; CDR3: CASSQGGAGNTIYF; D: .; V: TRBV7-6; J: TRBJ1-3; size: .
DNA: TGTGCCAGCAGCTTAAGATCCGACAAGTTCCAGACCCAGTACTTC; CDR3: CASSLRSDKFQTQYF; D: .; V: TRBV5-8; J: TRBJ2-5; size: .
DNA: TGTGCCAGCAGCTTAGGACCGGGGAGCACAGATACGCAGTATTTT; CDR3: CASSLGPGSTDTQYF; D: .; V: TRBV7-9; J: TRBJ2-3; size: .
DNA: TGCAGCGTTGAAGAAGGGCCAGGAGGGGGCTACGAGCAGTACTTC; CDR3: CSVEEGPGGGYEQYF; D: .; V: TRBV29-1; J: TRBJ2-7; size: .
DNA: TGTGCCAGCAGTGAACTCGTCGTAACAGGGGGAAACACCATATATTTT; CDR3: CASSELVVTGGNTIYF; D: .; V: TRBV6-1; J: TRBJ1-3; size: .
DNA: TGTGCCAGCATGGCATGGGGAGAAGGCACCGGGGAGCTGTTTTTT; CDR3: CASMAWGEGTGELFF; D: .; V: TRBV7-9; J: TRBJ2-2; size: .